These 8 T cell receptor beta chains share one sample of origin, sequenced in a study of regulatory T cells in long-lasting Graves disease. Specified time point: newly diagnosed GD, antithyroid drugs for less than 3 months. PBMCs provided the RNA from which the TCR library was made. HTBI primers from iRepertoire and Arm-PCR of CDR3 regions yielded the TCR beta libraries. TCRdb itself ran the multiplex PCR reads through MiXCR, one entry per CDR3 protein. The sample contains about 500,000 distinct CDR3 sequences, roughly 17% of which appear only once. These same data were also listed under a study on T cells in Graves' hyperthyroidism and ophthalmopathy.

The sequenced sample was peripheral blood mononuclear cells (PBMCs), obtained at new diagnosis, from a patient treated with antithyroid drugs. These receptors all stem from a man aged 35 to 55 with Graves disease.

At least ten counts were recorded for this clonotype. The junction shows a germline mismatch at one end, possibly a read error. V usage is TRBV5-1 and J usage is TRBJ2-1; TRBD2 aligns across 12 bases. CDR3 length: 15 amino acids. Germline values: CDR1 SGHRS, CDR2 YFSETQ. The CDR3 loop is CASSRTSGAYNEQFF. CDR3 in DNA: TGTGCCAGCAGTCGGACTAGCGGGGCCTACAATGAGCAGTTCTTC.

The sample holds many counts of this clonotype. The rearrangement links TRBV4-1 to TRBJ2-7; 9 positions match TRBD2. V dropped 3 bases and J dropped 3; count of bases not matched to a gene: 9. The CDR3 runs to 16 residues. Germline values: CDR1 MGHRA, CDR2 YSYEKL. The CDR3 sequence is CASSQLPTTSGYEQYF. CDR3 coding DNA: TGCGCCAGCAGCCAGCTTCCAACGACTAGCGGCTACGAGCAGTACTTC.

This clonotype has just a few counts. The chain has TRBV5-6 and TRBJ2-7; 14 bases line up with TRBD2. V lost 4 bases to trimming and J lost 2 bases; unmatched junction nucleotides: 8. Germline V CDR1 and CDR2: SGHDT, YYEEEE. The CDR3 has 17 amino acids. This chain's CDR3 is CASSTTSGRAKPYEQYF. The CDR3 DNA reads TGTGCCAGCAGCACGACTAGCGGGAGGGCAAAACCCTACGAGCAGTACTTC. The variable domain in full, with the rest retrieved from reference TRBV5-6 and TRBJ2-7, is DAGVTQSPTHLIKTRGQQVTLRCSPKSGHDTVSWYQQALGQGPQFIFQYYEEEERQRGNFPDRFSGHQFPNYSSELNVNALLLGDSALYLCASSTTSGRAKPYEQYFGPGTRLTVT.

This clonotype occurred a few times. The chain joins TRBV20-1 to TRBJ2-5, with D perhaps matching TRBD1 or TRBD2 (7 bases each). Trimming removed 7 bases at V and 2 bases at J, with 20 bases between. The CDR3 length is 15 residues. Germline CDR1 reads DFQATT; CDR2 reads SNEGSKA (reference sequence). The CDR3 is CSGGRDSHTQETQYF. CDR3 in DNA: TGCAGTGGAGGGAGGGACAGTCATACTCAAGAGACCCAGTACTTC.

This clonotype was seen repeatedly, ten times or more. The chain has TRBV30 and TRBJ1-2, with TRBD1 as a possible D gene (6 bases). The CDR3 has 15 amino acids. Germline CDR1 is GTSNPN and CDR2 is SVGIG (reference sequence). Between the trimmed V and J ends, which lost 0 bases and 3 bases, there was a span of 14 bases. CDR3 region: CAWSVQGGGYYGYTF. The CDR3 bases are TGTGCCTGGAGTGTACAAGGGGGAGGCTACTATGGCTACACCTTC.

Only a few counts were recorded for this clonotype. The genes are TRBV20-1 and TRBJ2-2; TRBD2 agrees at 8 bases. The trim removed 1 base at V and 5 bases at J, leaving 3 bases unmatched. The CDR3 is 14 residues long. Germline-derived CDR1 and CDR2 are DFQATT and SNEGSKA (reference sequence). The CDR3 DNA sequence: TGCAGTGCTAGAGCGGGAGGGCCGACCGGGGAGCTGTTTTTT. As protein: CSARAGGPTGELFF.

The V gene is TRBV7-9, the J gene TRBJ1-3; weak D call: TRBD1 (5 bases). Trimming shortened V by 1 base and J by 1 base, and 8 bases separated the two germline ends. The CDR3 length is 15 residues. CDR1 and CDR2 (germline): SEHNR, FQNEAQ (reference sequence). CDR3 sequence (DNA): TGTGCCAGCAGCTTAGGGACAATTTCTGGAAACACCATATATTTT. Amino acids: CASSLGTISGNTIYF. Variable domain in full (rest from reference TRBV7-9 and TRBJ1-3): DTGVSQNPRHKITKRGQNVTFRCDPISEHNRLYWYRQTLGQGPEFLTYFQNEAQLEKSRLLSDRFSAERPKGSFSTLEIQRTEQGDSAMYLCASSLGTISGNTIYFGEGSWLTVV.

There are many counts of this clonotype. The chain couples TRBV27 to TRBJ2-1, with D hard to call. The CDR3 totals 13 residues. Germline V CDR1 and CDR2: MNHEY, SMNVEV (reference sequence). V lost 1 base and J lost 13, with 14 bases in between. CDR3 DNA sequence: TGTGCCAGCAGTTTATTTACCGGGCAGACCCAGTTCTTC. Its translation: CASSLFTGQTQFF.